This T cell receptor (beta chain) was recovered during a study of Ad26.COV2.S vaccination and SARS-CoV-2 variants. Treatment described: roughly 18 received Ad26.COV2.S at low or high dose, single or two shots; about 5 received placebo; per-sample allocation not given. The samples date from day 63 after the first vaccine or placebo injection. Here immunoSEQ multiplex PCR was the method, and the copy in TCRdb shows in-frame clones only, minus some. The sample includes about 250,000 clones, around 87% of them seen just once. The CDR3 has 16 residues. The germline V gene encodes CDR1 SGHDT and CDR2 YYEEEE. The V segment lost 1 base and the J segment 3 bases; nucleotides outside the gene matches: 4.

The sequence derives from a person aged 18-65 years who received the Ad26.COV2.S COVID-19 vaccine or a placebo. Sequences were derived from peripheral blood, sampled in a trial of Ad26.COV2.S vaccine versus placebo. This rearrangement joins TRBV5-6 to TRBJ1-5; 10 bases agree with TRBD1. The CDR3 nucleotides are TGTGCCAGCAGCTTGATGGGACAGGGGAACAATCAGCCCCAGCATTTT. Amino acid sequence: CASSLMGQGNNQPQHF.